This TCR beta chain was found in a study of blood T cell repertoires in COVID-19 (dated by TCRdb to about 2020). About the investigation overall: Samples from collaborators originated in the United States, Italy and Spain and spanned both the acute and convalescent phases of COVID-19. The repertoires were released in a freely available public database intended as a resource for research on the immune response to SARS-CoV-2. The sample metadata nearly always contained a de-identified subject ID, COVID-19 status, age in years and sex. The dataset comprised deeply sampled blood TCRbeta repertoires from subjects exposed to, actively infected with, or recovered from COVID-19. Samples came from the ongoing ImmuneRACE study (first 160 participants) plus 1,254 subjects from 6 global collaborators. The material from the prospective study consisted of cDNA or gDNA derived from T cells, B-cell-depleted T cells, or PBMCs. Where HLA class I and class II types were available, the types were taken from metadata supplied by the sample provider, not from assay-based typing.

The cysteine opens and the phenylalanine closes a CDR3 of 13 amino acids. This entry keeps only the CDR3 DNA: 39 bases, framed from base 1. V lost 10 bases and J lost 2 bases, and the count of bases not matched to a germline gene is 6. CDR1 and CDR2 were assigned from the germline V gene as ENHRY and SYGVKD. Of note for this clone: Its antigen specificity is not known. Base qualities are not recorded, but no much larger clone differs from it by a single base.

Beyond this particular receptor, the publication reports: The amount of clinical and demographic metadata varied by source and participant and was provided uncurated.

TCRbeta CDR3 regions were amplified from genomic DNA using the immunoSEQ Assay, a bias-controlled multiplex PCR. The study's own analysis went as follows. Within the assay, amplification of reference gene primers was used to estimate how many nucleated cells each sample contained. To quantify the absolute abundance of each unique TCRbeta CDR3 rearrangement, sequence reads were collapsed and filtered. For each sample, productive Simpson clonality was calculated as the square root of Simpson's diversity index across productive rearrangements. The clones in this table, taken by TCRdb from immuneACCESS, are in-frame only. Not every clone is retained; where verified, under half of the shortfall comes from an unresolved V gene, and the cause of the rest is unknown. The V and J calls and clone size were taken over from that table, and D and trimming were inferred from the DNA. This sample has some 150,000 clones in its table, and over 70% of those were observed once. Of the sample, around 3.6% falls within the top ten clones.

In the prospective study, participants were roughly 18 to 95 years old, resided in 20 to 30 geographic areas of the United States, and were enrolled through a virtual design. In the prospective study, cohorts were assigned on the basis of participant-reported clinical history obtained from a screening survey and a study questionnaire. In the prospective study, mobile phlebotomists collected whole blood, serum and a nasopharyngeal or oropharyngeal swab from each participant. Additional blood draws and questionnaires over an approximately two-month period could optionally be provided by prospective study participants. Blood samples from the prospective study were shipped frozen or at room temperature prior to DNA extraction.

The rearranged segments are TRBV10-3 and TRBJ1-1, with 8 middle bases fitting TRBD1. This sequence was found in a woman in her fifties or sixties in a cohort exposed to, infected with or recovered from COVID-19 (not recorded which). Sequencing was done on a sample of PBMCs or T cells enriched from blood (not recorded which). The DNA reads as follows: TGTGCCAACCGGGACAGGTATAACACTGAAGCTTTCTTT. It translates to CANRDRYNTEAFF.